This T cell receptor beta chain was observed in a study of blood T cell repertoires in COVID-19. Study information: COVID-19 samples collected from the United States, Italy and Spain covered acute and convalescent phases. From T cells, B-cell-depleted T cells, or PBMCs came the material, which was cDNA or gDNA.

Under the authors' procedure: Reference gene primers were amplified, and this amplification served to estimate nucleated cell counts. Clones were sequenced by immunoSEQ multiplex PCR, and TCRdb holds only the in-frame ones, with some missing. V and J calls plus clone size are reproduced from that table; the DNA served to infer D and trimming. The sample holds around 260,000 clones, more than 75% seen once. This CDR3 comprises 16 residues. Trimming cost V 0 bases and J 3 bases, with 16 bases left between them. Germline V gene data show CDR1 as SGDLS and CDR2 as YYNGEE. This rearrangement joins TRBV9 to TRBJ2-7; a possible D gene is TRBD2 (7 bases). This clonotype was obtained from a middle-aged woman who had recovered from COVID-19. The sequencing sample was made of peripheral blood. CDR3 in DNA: TGTGCCAGCAGCGTAGGGAGGGGAGGGGGAATCTACGAGCAGTACTTC. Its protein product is CASSVGRGGGIYEQYF.